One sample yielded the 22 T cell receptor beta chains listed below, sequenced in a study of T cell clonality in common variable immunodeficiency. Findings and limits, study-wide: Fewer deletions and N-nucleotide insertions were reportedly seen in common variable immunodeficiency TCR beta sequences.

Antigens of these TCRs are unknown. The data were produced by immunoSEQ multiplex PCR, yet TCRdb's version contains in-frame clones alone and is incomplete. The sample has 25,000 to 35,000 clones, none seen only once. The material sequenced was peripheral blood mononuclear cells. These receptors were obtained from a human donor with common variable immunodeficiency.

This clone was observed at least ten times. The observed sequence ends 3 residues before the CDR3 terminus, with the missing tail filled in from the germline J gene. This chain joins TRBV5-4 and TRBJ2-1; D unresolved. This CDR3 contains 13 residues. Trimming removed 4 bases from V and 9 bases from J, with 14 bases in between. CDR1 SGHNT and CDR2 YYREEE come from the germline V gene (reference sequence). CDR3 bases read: TGTGCCAGCAGCCCCCATAGCCCCAGTGAG. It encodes CASSPHSPSE. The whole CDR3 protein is CASSPHSPSEQFF.

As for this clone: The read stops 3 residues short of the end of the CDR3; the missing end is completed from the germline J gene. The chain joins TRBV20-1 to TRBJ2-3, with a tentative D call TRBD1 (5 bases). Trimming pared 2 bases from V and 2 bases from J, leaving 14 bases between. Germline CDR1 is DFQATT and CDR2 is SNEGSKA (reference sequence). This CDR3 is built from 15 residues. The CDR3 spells CSARLQGWYTDTQYF. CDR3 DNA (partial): TGCAGTGCTAGATTGCAGGGTTGGTACACAGATACG.

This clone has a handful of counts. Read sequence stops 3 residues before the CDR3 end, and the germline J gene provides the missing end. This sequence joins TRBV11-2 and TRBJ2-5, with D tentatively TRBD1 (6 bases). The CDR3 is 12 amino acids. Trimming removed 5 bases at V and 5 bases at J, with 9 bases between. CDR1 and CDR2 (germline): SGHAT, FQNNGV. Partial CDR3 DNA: TGTGCCAGCAGCCCTAGGGGGGAGACC. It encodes CASSPRGET. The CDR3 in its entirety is CASSPRGETQYF.

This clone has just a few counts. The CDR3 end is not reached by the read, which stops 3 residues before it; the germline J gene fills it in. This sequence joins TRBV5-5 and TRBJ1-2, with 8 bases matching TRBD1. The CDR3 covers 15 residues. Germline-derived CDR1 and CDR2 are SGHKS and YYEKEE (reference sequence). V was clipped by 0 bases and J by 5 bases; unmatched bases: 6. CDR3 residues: CASSLGGTGPYGYTF. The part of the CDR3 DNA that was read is TGTGCCAGCAGCTTGGGGGGGACAGGCCCTTATGGC. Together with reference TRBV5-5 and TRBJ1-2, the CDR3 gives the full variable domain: DAGVTQSPTHLIKTRGQQVTLRCSPISGHKSVSWYQQVLGQGPQFIFQYYEKEERGRGNFPDRFSARQFPNYSSELNVNALLLGDSALYLCASSLGGTGPYGYTFGSGTRLTVV.

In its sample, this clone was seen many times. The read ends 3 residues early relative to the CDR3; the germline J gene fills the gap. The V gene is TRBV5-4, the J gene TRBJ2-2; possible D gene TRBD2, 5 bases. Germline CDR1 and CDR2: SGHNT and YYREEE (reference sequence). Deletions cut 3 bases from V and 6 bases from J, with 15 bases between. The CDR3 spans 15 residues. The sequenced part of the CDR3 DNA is TGTGCCAGCAGCTACGGGGTAATTCACTCCGGGGAG. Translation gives CASSYGVIHSGE. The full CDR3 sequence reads CASSYGVIHSGELFF. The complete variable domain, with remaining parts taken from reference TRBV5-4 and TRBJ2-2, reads ETGVTQSPTHLIKTRGQQVTLRCSSQSGHNTVSWYQQALGQGPQFIFQYYREEENGRGNFPPRFSGLQFPNYSSELNVNALELDDSALYLCASSYGVIHSGELFFGEGSRLTVL.

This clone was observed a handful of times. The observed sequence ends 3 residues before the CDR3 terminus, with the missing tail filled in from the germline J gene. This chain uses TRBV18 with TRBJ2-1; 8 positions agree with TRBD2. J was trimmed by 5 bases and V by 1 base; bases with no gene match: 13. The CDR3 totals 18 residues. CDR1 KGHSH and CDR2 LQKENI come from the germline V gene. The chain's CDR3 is CASSPQGRSGRSNNEQFF. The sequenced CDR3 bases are TGTGCCAGCTCACCACAGGGTAGAAGCGGGAGATCAAACAATGAG. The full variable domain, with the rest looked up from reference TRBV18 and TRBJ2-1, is NAGVMQNPRHLVRRRGQEARLRCSPMKGHSHVYWYRQLPEEGLKFMVYLQKENIIDESGMPKERFSAEFPKEGPSILRIQQVVRGDSAAYFCASSPQGRSGRSNNEQFFGPGTRLTVL.

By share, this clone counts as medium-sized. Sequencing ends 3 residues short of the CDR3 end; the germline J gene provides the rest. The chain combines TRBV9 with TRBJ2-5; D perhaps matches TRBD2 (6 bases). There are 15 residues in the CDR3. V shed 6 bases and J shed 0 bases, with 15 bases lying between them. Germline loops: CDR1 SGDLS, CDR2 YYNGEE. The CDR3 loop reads CASNYGGGDQETQYF. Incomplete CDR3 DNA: TGTGCCAGCAATTATGGTGGCGGGGACCAAGAGACC.

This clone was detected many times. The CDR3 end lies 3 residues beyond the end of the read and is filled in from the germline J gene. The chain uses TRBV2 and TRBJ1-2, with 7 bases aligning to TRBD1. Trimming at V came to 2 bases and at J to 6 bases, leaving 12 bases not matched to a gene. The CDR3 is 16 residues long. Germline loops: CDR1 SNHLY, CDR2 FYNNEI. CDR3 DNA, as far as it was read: TGTGCCAGCAGTGAAAACTTCCGCCGGGACAGCCATGGC. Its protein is CASSENFRRDSHG. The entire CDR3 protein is CASSENFRRDSHGYTF. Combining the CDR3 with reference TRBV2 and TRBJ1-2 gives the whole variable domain EPEVTQTPSHQVTQMGQEVILRCVPISNHLYFYWYRQILGQKVEFLVSFYNNEISEKSEIFDDQFSVERPDGSNFTLKIRSTKLEDSAMYFCASSENFRRDSHGYTFGSGTRLTVV.

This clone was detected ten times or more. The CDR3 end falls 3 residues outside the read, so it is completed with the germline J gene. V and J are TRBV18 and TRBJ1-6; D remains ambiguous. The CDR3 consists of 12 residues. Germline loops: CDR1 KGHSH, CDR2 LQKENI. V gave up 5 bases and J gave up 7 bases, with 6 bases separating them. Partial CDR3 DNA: TGTGCCAGCTCAACCGGGAATTCACCC. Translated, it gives CASSTGNSP. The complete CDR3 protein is CASSTGNSPLHF.

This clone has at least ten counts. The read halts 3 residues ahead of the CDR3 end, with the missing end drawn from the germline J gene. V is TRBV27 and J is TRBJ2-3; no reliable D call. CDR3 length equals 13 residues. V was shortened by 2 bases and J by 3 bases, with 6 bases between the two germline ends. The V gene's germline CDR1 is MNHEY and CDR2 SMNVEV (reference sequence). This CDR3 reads CASSLKGTDTQYF. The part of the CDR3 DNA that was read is TGTGCCAGCAGTTTAAAGGGTACAGATACG.

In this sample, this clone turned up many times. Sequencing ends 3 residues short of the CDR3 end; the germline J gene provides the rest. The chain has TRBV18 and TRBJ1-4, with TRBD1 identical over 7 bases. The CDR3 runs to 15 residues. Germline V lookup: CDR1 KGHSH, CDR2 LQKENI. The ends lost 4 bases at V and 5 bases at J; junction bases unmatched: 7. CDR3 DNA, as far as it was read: TGTGCCAGCTCACTGGGGACAGTCTTCAATGAAAAA. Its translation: CASSLGTVFNEK. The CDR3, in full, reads CASSLGTVFNEKLFF.

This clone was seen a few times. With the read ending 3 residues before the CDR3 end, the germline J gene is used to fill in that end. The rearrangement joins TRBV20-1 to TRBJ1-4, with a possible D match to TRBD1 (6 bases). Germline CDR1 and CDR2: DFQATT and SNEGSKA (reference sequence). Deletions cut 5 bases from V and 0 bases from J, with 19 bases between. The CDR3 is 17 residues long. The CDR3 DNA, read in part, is TGCAGTGCTGTCCCGGGACAAACAACGGCAACTAATGAAAAA. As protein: CSAVPGQTTATNEK. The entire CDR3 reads CSAVPGQTTATNEKLFF.

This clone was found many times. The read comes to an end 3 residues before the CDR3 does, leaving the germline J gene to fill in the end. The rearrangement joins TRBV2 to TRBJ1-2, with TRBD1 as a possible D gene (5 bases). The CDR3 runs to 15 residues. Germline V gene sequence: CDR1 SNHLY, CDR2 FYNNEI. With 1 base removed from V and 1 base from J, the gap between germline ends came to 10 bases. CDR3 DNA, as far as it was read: TGTGCCAGCAGTGAAGAGACAGAGTTTAACTATGGC. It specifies CASSEETEFNYG. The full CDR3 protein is CASSEETEFNYGYTF.

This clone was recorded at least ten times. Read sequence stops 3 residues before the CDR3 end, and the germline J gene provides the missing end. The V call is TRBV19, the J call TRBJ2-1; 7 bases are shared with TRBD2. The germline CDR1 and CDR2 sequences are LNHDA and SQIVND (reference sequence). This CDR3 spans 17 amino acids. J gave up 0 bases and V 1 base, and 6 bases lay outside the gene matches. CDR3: CASSIGGLAVSYNEQFF. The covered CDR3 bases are TGTGCCAGTAGTATAGGAGGGCTAGCGGTCTCCTACAATGAG. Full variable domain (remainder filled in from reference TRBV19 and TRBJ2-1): DGGITQSPKYLFRKEGQNVTLSCEQNLNHDAMYWYRQDPGQGLRLIYYSQIVNDFQKGDIAEGYSVSREKKESFPLTVTSAQKNPTAFYLCASSIGGLAVSYNEQFFGPGTRLTVL.

The covered CDR3 bases are TGTGCCAGCAGCTTAGGTCGACTAGCAGAAGAGACC. It specifies CASSLGRLAEET. The whole CDR3 protein reads CASSLGRLAEETQYF. V is TRBV7-9 and J is TRBJ2-5, with 7 bases matching TRBD2. The read stops 3 residues short of the end of the CDR3; the missing end is completed from the germline J gene. This CDR3 region has 15 residues. CDR1 is SEHNR and CDR2 is FQNEAQ in the germline V gene (reference sequence). The V segment lost 1 base and the J segment 3 bases; nucleotides outside the gene matches: 5. Together with reference TRBV7-9 and TRBJ2-5, the CDR3 gives the full variable domain: DTGVSQNPRHKITKRGQNVTFRCDPISEHNRLYWYRQTLGQGPEFLTYFQNEAQLEKSRLLSDRFSAERPKGSFSTLEIQRTEQGDSAMYLCASSLGRLAEETQYFGPGTRLLVL.

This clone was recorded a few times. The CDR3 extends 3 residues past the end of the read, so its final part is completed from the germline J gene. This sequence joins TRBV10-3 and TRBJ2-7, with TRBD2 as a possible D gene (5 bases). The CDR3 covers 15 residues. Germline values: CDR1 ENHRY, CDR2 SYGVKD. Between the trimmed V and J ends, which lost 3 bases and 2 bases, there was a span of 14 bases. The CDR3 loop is CAISDEGTVAYEQYF. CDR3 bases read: TGTGCCATCAGTGATGAGGGTACCGTAGCCTACGAG.

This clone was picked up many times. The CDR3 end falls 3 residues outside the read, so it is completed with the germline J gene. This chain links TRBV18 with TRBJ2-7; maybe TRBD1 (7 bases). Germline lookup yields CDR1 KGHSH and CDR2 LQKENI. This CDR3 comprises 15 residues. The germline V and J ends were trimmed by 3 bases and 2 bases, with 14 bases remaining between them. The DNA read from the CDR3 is TGTGCCAGCTCACCTAGGCAGGGGGGAACCTACGAG. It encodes CASSPRQGGTYE. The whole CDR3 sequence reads CASSPRQGGTYEQYF. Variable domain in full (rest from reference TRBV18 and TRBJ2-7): NAGVMQNPRHLVRRRGQEARLRCSPMKGHSHVYWYRQLPEEGLKFMVYLQKENIIDESGMPKERFSAEFPKEGPSILRIQQVVRGDSAAYFCASSPRQGGTYEQYFGPGTRLTVT.

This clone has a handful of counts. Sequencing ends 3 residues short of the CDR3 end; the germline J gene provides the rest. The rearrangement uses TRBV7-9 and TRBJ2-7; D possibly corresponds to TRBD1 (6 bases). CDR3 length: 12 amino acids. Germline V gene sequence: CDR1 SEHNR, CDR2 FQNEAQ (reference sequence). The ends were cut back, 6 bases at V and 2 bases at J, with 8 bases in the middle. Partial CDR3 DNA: TGTGCCAGCAGGACAGGAGCCTACGAG. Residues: CASRTGAYE. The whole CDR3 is CASRTGAYEQYF.

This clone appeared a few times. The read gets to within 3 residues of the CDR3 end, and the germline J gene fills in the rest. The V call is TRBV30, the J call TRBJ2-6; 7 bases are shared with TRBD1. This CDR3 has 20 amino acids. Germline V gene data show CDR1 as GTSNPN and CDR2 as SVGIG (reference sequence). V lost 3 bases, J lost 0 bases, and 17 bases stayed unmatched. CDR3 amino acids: CAWSEGDSQLPLSGANVLTF. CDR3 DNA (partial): TGTGCCTGGAGCGAAGGGGACAGTCAGCTCCCCCTCTCTGGGGCCAACGTC.

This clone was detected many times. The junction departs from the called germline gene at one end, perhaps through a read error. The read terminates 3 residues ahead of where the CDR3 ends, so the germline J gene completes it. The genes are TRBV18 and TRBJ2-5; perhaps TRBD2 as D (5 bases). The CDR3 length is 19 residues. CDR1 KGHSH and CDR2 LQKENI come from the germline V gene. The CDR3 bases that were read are TGTACCAGCTCACCACTTTATCAGATCGTCACCCTAGCACAAGAGACC. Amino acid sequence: CTSSPLYQIVTLAQET. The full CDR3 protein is CTSSPLYQIVTLAQETQYF.

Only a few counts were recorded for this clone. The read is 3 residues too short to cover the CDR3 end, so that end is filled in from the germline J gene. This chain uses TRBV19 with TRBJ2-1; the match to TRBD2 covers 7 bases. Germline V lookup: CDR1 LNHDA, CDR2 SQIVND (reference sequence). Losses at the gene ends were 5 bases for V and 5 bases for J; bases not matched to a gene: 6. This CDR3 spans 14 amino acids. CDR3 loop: CASSSGLSNNEQFF. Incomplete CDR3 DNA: TGTGCCAGTAGTTCGGGACTAAGTAACAATGAG.

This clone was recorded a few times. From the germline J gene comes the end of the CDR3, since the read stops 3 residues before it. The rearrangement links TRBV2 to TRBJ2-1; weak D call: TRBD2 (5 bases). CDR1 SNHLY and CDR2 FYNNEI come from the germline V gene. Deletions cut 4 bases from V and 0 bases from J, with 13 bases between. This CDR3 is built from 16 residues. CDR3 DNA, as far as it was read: TGTGCCAGCAGTGGAGATTATAGCGCCTCCTACAATGAG. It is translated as CASSGDYSASYNE. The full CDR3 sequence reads CASSGDYSASYNEQFF.